The 27 T cell receptor beta chains below all came from one sample that was sequenced in a study of early T cells in non-severe SARS-CoV-2 infection. MiXCR was run by TCRdb on the 5' RACE reads, yielding one entry per CDR3 protein. The repertoire holds 65,000 to 75,000 distinct CDR3 sequences, with around 10% as singletons. The specimen sequenced was whole blood. These receptors all come from an adult who was a healthcare worker with PCR-confirmed SARS-CoV-2 infection or an uninfected control (not recorded which).

This clonotype was observed a handful of times. The chain couples TRBV6-6 to TRBJ1-5; D not resolved. Trimming removed 2 bases from V and 6 bases from J, with 14 bases in between. Germline V gives CDR1 MNHNY, CDR2 SVGAGI (reference sequence). This CDR3 has 15 amino acids. The CDR3 DNA is TGTGCCAGCAGTTACACCGACAAGGGAATTCAGCCCCAGCATTTT. Translation gives CASSYTDKGIQPQHF.

This clonotype was counted many times. The rearrangement uses TRBV3-1 and TRBJ1-6; 11 nucleotides line up with TRBD1. This CDR3 region has 15 residues. CDR1 LGHDT and CDR2 YNNKEL come from the germline V gene (reference sequence). V shed 4 bases, J shed 16 bases, and the junction held 12 bases outside the gene matches. The CDR3 is CASSPRTGGGSILHF. DNA for the CDR3: TGTGCCAGCAGCCCCCGGACAGGGGGCGGTTCTATACTCCACTTT.

The chain couples TRBV6-1 to TRBJ2-2; D is uncertain. Germline CDR1 and CDR2: MNHNS and SASEGT. Trimming removed 6 bases from V and 3 bases from J, with 14 bases in between. This CDR3 contains 15 residues. The DNA for the CDR3 is TGTGCCAGCAGCGTCGTGAAGGGCCACACCGGGGAGCTGTTTTTT. This translates into CASSVVKGHTGELFF.

This clonotype was recorded a few times. V usage is TRBV20-1 and J usage is TRBJ2-7; TRBD2 is a possible D gene (6 bases). CDR3 size: 10 residues. The germline CDR1 and CDR2 sequences are DFQATT and SNEGSKA (reference sequence). V was pared by 6 bases and J by 7 bases, with 10 bases between. The CDR3 DNA follows: TGCAGTGCATGGCGGGAAGAGCAGTACTTC. Encoded protein: CSAWREEQYF.

Only a few counts were recorded for this clonotype. The V call is TRBV7-3, the J call TRBJ1-1; 7 bases are shared with TRBD1. The length of the CDR3 is 15 residues. J gave up 6 bases and V 7 bases, and 14 bases lay outside the gene matches. Germline values: CDR1 SGHTA, CDR2 FQGTGA. The CDR3 loop reads CASTPWEGAGPEAFF. CDR3 DNA sequence: TGTGCCAGCACCCCGTGGGAGGGGGCGGGCCCTGAAGCTTTCTTT.

This clonotype was found a few times. The chain combines TRBV18 with TRBJ2-1; the match to TRBD1 covers 7 bases. The J segment lost 8 bases and the V segment lost 0 bases, leaving 10 bases of the junction unmatched. The CDR3 has 16 residues. Looked up from germline, CDR1 is KGHSH and CDR2 is LQKENI. CDR3 coding DNA: TGTGCCAGCTCACCACCACCTGGGCAGGGGGTCGATGAGCAGTTCTTC. This gives the protein CASSPPPGQGVDEQFF. Variable domain in full (rest from reference TRBV18 and TRBJ2-1): NAGVMQNPRHLVRRRGQEARLRCSPMKGHSHVYWYRQLPEEGLKFMVYLQKENIIDESGMPKERFSAEFPKEGPSILRIQQVVRGDSAAYFCASSPPPGQGVDEQFFGPGTRLTVL.

This clonotype showed up many times. The chain uses TRBV28 and TRBJ1-4; D gene unclear. Per the germline V gene, CDR1 is MDHEN and CDR2 is SYDVKM. The CDR3 runs to 15 residues. The V and J ends lost 2 bases and 5 bases respectively, with 12 bases between them. DNA of the CDR3: TGTGCCAGCAGTTTAGGGCCAGCGCCAAATGAAAAACTGTTTTTT. Residues: CASSLGPAPNEKLFF. Full variable domain (missing parts from reference TRBV28 and TRBJ1-4): DVKVTQSSRYLVKRTGEKVFLECVQDMDHENMFWYRQDPGLGLRLIYFSYDVKMKEKGDIPEGYSVSREKKERFSLILESASTNQTSMYLCASSLGPAPNEKLFFGSGTQLSVL.

This clonotype showed up many times. V and J are TRBV18 and TRBJ2-3, with 11 bases matching TRBD2. The CDR3 contains 16 residues. The germline gives CDR1 KGHSH, CDR2 LQKENI. The V and J ends lost 3 bases and 1 base, in that order; junction bases with no gene match: 3. The CDR3 DNA is TGTGCCAGCTCACCCCTTAGCGGGGGGGGCACAGATACGCAGTATTTT. Its protein is CASSPLSGGGTDTQYF.

This clonotype was recorded at least ten times. V usage is TRBV29-1 and J usage is TRBJ2-3; no clear D. V was shortened by 0 bases and J by 4 bases, with 5 bases between the two germline ends. This CDR3 region has 12 residues. From germline, CDR1 is SQVTM and CDR2 ANQGSEA. The CDR3, as DNA: TGCAGCGTTGAAGATGATTCAGATACGCAGTATTTT. This translates into CSVEDDSDTQYF.

This clonotype was found many times. This chain connects TRBV6-2 or TRBV6-3 to TRBJ2-2; 11 bases fit TRBD2. Unmatched junction bases numbered 5, after V lost 3 bases and J lost 2 bases. The length of the CDR3 is 17 residues. CDR1 is MNHEY, CDR2 SVGEGT, per germline. The CDR3 bases are TGTGCCAGCAGTTATACTAGCGGGGGACCCAACACCGGGGAGCTGTTTTTT. It encodes CASSYTSGGPNTGELFF.

In its sample, this clonotype was seen many times. The chain joins TRBV10-1 to TRBJ2-1; D is possibly TRBD2 (6 bases). CDR3 length: 15 residues. Trimming removed 3 bases at V and 4 bases at J, with 13 bases between. Germline V gene sequence: CDR1 WNHNN, CDR2 SYGVQD (reference sequence). This chain's CDR3 is CASSDGLAMYNEQFF. CDR3 nucleotide sequence: TGCGCCAGCAGTGATGGGCTAGCGATGTACAATGAGCAGTTCTTC.

This clonotype occurred many times. The chain recombines TRBV15 with TRBJ1-4; D gene ambiguous. Germline assignment: CDR1 LNHNV and CDR2 YYDKDF (reference sequence). V dropped 0 bases and J dropped 4 bases, with 9 bases sitting between them. CDR3 length: 15 amino acids. CDR3 loop: CATSRDLVRNEKLFF. The CDR3 DNA follows: TGTGCCACCAGCAGAGATCTAGTGCGTAATGAAAAACTGTTTTTT.

There are many counts of this clonotype. The chain uses TRBV7-3 and TRBJ2-1; D unresolved. This CDR3 comprises 15 residues. In germline, CDR1 is SGHTA, CDR2 FQGTGA. Trimming left V 5 bases short and J 7 bases short, with 18 bases between. This CDR3 is CASSTDSYSGNEQFF. The CDR3, as DNA: TGTGCCAGCAGCACCGACTCCTACTCTGGGAATGAGCAGTTCTTC.

The sample holds many counts of this clonotype. V and J are TRBV20-1 and TRBJ1-5, with 9 bases matching TRBD1. The CDR3 is 15 amino acids. The V and J ends lost 3 bases and 7 bases, in that order; junction bases with no gene match: 10. Germline lookup yields CDR1 DFQATT and CDR2 SNEGSKA (reference sequence). CDR3 amino acids: CSASRGTGMGQPQHF. The CDR3 DNA reads TGCAGTGCTAGCAGGGGGACAGGGATGGGACAGCCCCAGCATTTT.

This clonotype was counted ten times or more. The chain joins TRBV12-3 or TRBV12-4 to TRBJ2-5; either TRBD1 or TRBD2 may supply D (5 bases each). Trimming cost V 5 bases and J 3 bases, with 7 bases left between them. The length of the CDR3 is 12 residues. The CDR3 here is CASSRGEETQYF. The CDR3 DNA reads as TGTGCCAGCAGTAGGGGAGAAGAGACCCAGTACTTC.

The chain recombines TRBV28 with TRBJ1-6; D gene uncertain. This CDR3 spans 13 amino acids. V lost 1 base and J lost 7, with 5 bases in between. From germline, CDR1 is MDHEN and CDR2 SYDVKM. This chain's CDR3 is CASSLSGNSPLHF. CDR3 DNA: TGTGCCAGCAGTTTATCGGGAAATTCACCCCTCCACTTT.

This clonotype has ten or more counts. V gene TRBV6-1 combines with J gene TRBJ2-7; D is uncertain. The germline CDR1 and CDR2 sequences are MNHNS and SASEGT. The germline V and J ends were trimmed by 0 bases and 8 bases, with 14 bases remaining between them. This CDR3 region has 14 residues. Written as DNA, the CDR3 is TGTGCCAGCAGTGAAGCTCGTGGTAGAGGACAGCAGTACTTC. It yields the protein CASSEARGRGQQYF.

This clonotype was counted many times. Here the CDR3 DNA reads TGTGCCAGCAGCGTAGGCGGGAGCCCCCCAGATACGCAGTATTTT. It translates to CASSVGGSPPDTQYF. The V call is TRBV9, the J call TRBJ2-3; TRBD2 matches 7 bases. The CDR3 totals 15 residues. With 0 bases clipped from V and 4 bases from J, the junction kept 5 bases outside the gene matches. The V gene's germline CDR1 is SGDLS and CDR2 YYNGEE.

This clonotype was found many times. The rearrangement links TRBV20-1 to TRBJ1-1; 8 bases fit TRBD1. The CDR3 extends over 15 amino acids. Germline CDR1 DFQATT, CDR2 SNEGSKA (reference sequence). The ends lost 0 bases at V and 10 bases at J; junction bases unmatched: 13. In nucleotides, the CDR3 is TGCAGTGCTAGAGATGCCCAGGGGGCGGCTTATCGAGCTTTCTTT. Its translation: CSARDAQGAAYRAFF.

The V gene is TRBV10-3, the J gene TRBJ1-6; 7 bases agree with TRBD1. V was pared by 0 bases and J by 10 bases, with 12 bases of the junction left unmatched. The CDR3 spans 17 residues. From germline, CDR1 is ENHRY and CDR2 SYGVKD. DNA of the CDR3: TGTGCCATCAGTGAGTCCCCACTCGACAGGGACAAATCACCCCTCCACTTT. This sequence encodes CAISESPLDRDKSPLHF.

The rearrangement uses TRBV10-3 and TRBJ2-7; 7 bases agree with TRBD1. CDR1 ENHRY and CDR2 SYGVKD come from the germline V gene. The V and J ends lost 10 bases and 5 bases, in that order; junction bases with no gene match: 17. The CDR3 length is 15 residues. The CDR3 sequence is CATRQGRRSLDEQYF. CDR3 DNA sequence: TGTGCCACCCGACAGGGTCGTCGTTCTTTGGACGAGCAGTACTTC.

This clonotype has ten or more counts. This sequence joins TRBV12-3 or TRBV12-4 and TRBJ2-1, with D possibly matching TRBD2 (5 bases). The CDR3 length is 12 residues. Trimming took 7 bases from V and 9 from J, leaving 13 bases between them. The CDR3 region is CASIASRGEQFF. The CDR3 DNA follows: TGTGCCAGCATCGCTAGCCGGGGTGAGCAGTTCTTC.

This clonotype was picked up many times. The chain is built from TRBV7-2 and TRBJ2-7; TRBD2 aligns across 10 bases. CDR3 length: 14 residues. CDR1 and CDR2 from the germline V gene are SGHTA and FQGNSA. V was clipped by 2 bases and J by 3 bases; unmatched bases: 1. CDR3 nucleotide sequence: TGTGCCAGCAGCTTAAGCGGGAGGGTCTACGAGCAGTACTTC. It is translated as CASSLSGRVYEQYF.

This clonotype was observed at least ten times. The chain carries TRBV9 and TRBJ2-7; D call uncertain. Germline CDR1 is SGDLS and CDR2 is YYNGEE. Between the trimmed V and J ends, which lost 0 bases and 2 bases, there was a span of 12 bases. The CDR3 is 15 amino acids. The CDR3 DNA reads TGTGCCAGCAGCGTAGGGAGCTCCCCTACCTACGAGCAGTACTTC. This encodes CASSVGSSPTYEQYF.

The V gene is TRBV2, the J gene TRBJ2-3; tentatively, D is TRBD2 (5 bases). Germline V gene lookup returns CDR1 SNHLY and CDR2 FYNNEI. The CDR3 runs to 11 residues. V gave up 8 bases and J gave up 7 bases, with 10 bases separating them. The DNA of the CDR3 is TGTGCCAGCGGGAGTACAAATACGCAGTATTTT. Encoded protein: CASGSTNTQYF.

This clonotype was counted many times. This chain uses TRBV9 with TRBJ1-2, with 7 bases identical to TRBD1. Germline V gene sequence: CDR1 SGDLS, CDR2 YYNGEE. The junction had 7 bases not matched to a gene; V was cut back by 4 bases and J by 1 base. The CDR3 is 15 amino acids. The CDR3 sequence is CASSLRQGVNYGYTF. Written as DNA, the CDR3 is TGTGCCAGCAGCTTGAGACAGGGAGTTAACTATGGCTACACCTTC.

The rearrangement joins TRBV27 to TRBJ1-5; D uncertain. Germline V gene data show CDR1 as MNHEY and CDR2 as SMNVEV (reference sequence). Trimming stripped 3 bases from V and 0 bases from J, with 12 bases between. This CDR3 spans 16 amino acids. This CDR3 reads CASSFRSGPSNQPQHF. The CDR3 DNA follows: TGTGCCAGCAGTTTTAGAAGCGGACCTAGCAATCAGCCCCAGCATTTT.